This TCR beta chain was sequenced for a study of blood T cell repertoires in COVID-19. Per the germline V gene, CDR1 is MRHNA and CDR2 is SNTAGT. V lost 6 bases to trimming and J lost 0 bases; unmatched junction nucleotides: 7. This CDR3 is 15 amino acids long. The Seattle patients, enrolled during active infection, were followed longitudinally. TCRdb keeps only in-frame clones here, not all; method: immunoSEQ multiplex PCR. The sample carries fewer than 300,000 clones, roughly nine tenths recorded once. Sequenced: peripheral blood. V is TRBV6-4 and J is TRBJ2-7, with 8 bases that match TRBD2. The receptor was derived from a woman aged 25 to 39 with COVID-19, enrolled during active disease. The CDR3 sequence is CASSLESGSSYEQYF. The CDR3 coding sequence is TGTGCCAGCAGCCTAGAAAGCGGGAGCTCCTACGAGCAGTACTTC.